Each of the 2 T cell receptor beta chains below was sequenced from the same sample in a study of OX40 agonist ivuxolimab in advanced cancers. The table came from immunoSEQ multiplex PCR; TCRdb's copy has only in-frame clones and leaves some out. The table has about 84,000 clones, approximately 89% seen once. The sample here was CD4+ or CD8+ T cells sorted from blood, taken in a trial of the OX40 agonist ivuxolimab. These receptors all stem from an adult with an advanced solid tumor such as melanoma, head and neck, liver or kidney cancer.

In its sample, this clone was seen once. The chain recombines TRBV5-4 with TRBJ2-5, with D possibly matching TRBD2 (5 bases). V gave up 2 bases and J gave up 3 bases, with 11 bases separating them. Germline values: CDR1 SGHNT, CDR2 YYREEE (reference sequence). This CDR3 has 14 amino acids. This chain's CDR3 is CASSLGGLEETQYF. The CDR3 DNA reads TGTGCCAGCAGCTTAGGCGGACTCGAAGAGACCCAGTACTTC.

CDR3 nucleotides: TGTGCCAGCAGCTGGGGAACCACCGGGACTAGAGATACGCAGTATTTT. It yields the protein CASSWGTTGTRDTQYF. V is TRBV11-2 and J is TRBJ2-3; 8 bases agree with TRBD2. The CDR3 runs 16 residues. After removal of 4 bases from V and 5 bases from J, the junction contained 11 bases not matched to a gene. Germline CDR1 is SGHAT and CDR2 is FQNNGV.